This T cell receptor beta chain came from a study of shared clonotypes between healthy human individuals. Study outcomes and limitations: Richness estimates generally favored naive over memory subsets.

Trimming left V 7 bases short and J 8 bases short, with 11 bases between. This CDR3 contains 12 residues. Germline-derived CDR1 and CDR2 are SGHAT and FQNNGV. A CD45RA-negative memory subset and a CD45RA+ naive subset were separated from the CD4+ cells. Note on this clone: No antigen is known for it.

Clones were read by immunoSEQ multiplex PCR, and TCRdb kept only the in-frame ones, dropping some. The sample has about 1 million clones, 70% to 80% seen once. The chain is built from TRBV11-2 and TRBJ2-2; D possibly corresponds to TRBD2 (5 bases). This TCR was sampled from a man aged 18 to 29 in good health. The specimen was memory CD4+ T cells sorted from blood. Subset specified: CD45RA-negative fraction. CDR3 sequence (DNA): TGTGCCAGCAAGAATCCGGGAGGGGAGCTGTTTTTT. Protein: CASKNPGGELFF.